Listed below are T cell receptor beta chains from one sample, sequenced in a study of CD8+CD57+ T cells in acquired aplastic anemia. TCRdb recomputed calls from the reads with MiXCR, one row per CDR3 protein. The data hold about 270,000 distinct CDR3 sequences, with approximately 55% observed a single time. Material: sorted CD4+, CD8+, or CD8+CD57+ T cells (not recorded which) from PBMCs. The receptors shown here come from a human donor with severe aplastic anemia or a healthy control (not recorded which). CDR3s include the opening cysteine and the closing phenylalanine or tryptophan. The D gene is left open where the match is weak. Some rows mark clone size as missing; the rest say once, few, many or name a class of expanded clone.

v_call d_call clone_size cdr3_aa
TRBV7-3 . . CASSSGRGNEQFF
TRBV5-5 TRBD2 . CASSKGLADNEQFF
TRBV29-1 TRBD2 . CSWLPGLEGETQYF
TRBV24-1 . few CATSAPLRVGGTDTQYF
TRBV7-9 . . CASSPDDSTDTQYF
TRBV7-2 . many CASSLVGGPSSYEQYF
TRBV20-1 TRBD1 . CSARPTGKVETQYF
TRBV7-6 . many CASLSGNTIYF
TRBV5-1 TRBD2 many CASSSAGGQGGHEQYF
TRBV9 . . CASRTDTNSPLHF
TRBV12-3/TRBV12-4 . . CASGLQDTDTQYF
TRBV25-1 TRBD2 once CASSTPGTRTDTQYF
TRBV6-5 TRBD2 many CASSKTSGPYNEQFF
TRBV12-3/TRBV12-4 . many CASSLVVGLLSGANVLTF
TRBV12-3/TRBV12-4 TRBD1 many CASSGGRGVPNYGYTF
TRBV2 TRBD1 . CAGSDWDSVSPLHF
TRBV20-1 . . CSARDGRDVGDTQYF
TRBV25-1 . many CASSEAGDLYGYTF
TRBV7-3 . many CASSFLGGINTEAFF
TRBV5-1 TRBD1 . CASSWGGTGGGNTEAFF
TRBV15 TRBD1 . CATSRGDRGNTEAFF
TRBV20-1 . . CSARSWAMTYEQYF
TRBV11-3 TRBD1 many CASSAGQLNSPLHF
TRBV7-2 TRBD1 . CASSPRGPDREYTF
TRBV10-3 . once CAISEQAPSYNEQFF
TRBV20-1 . . CSKGPSTQYF